This T cell receptor (beta chain) came from a study of blood T cell repertoires in COVID-19. V lost 1 base, J lost 3 bases, and 12 bases lay in between. This CDR3 spans 15 amino acids. The germline V gene encodes CDR1 LGHDT and CDR2 YNNKEL (reference sequence). Assay used: immunoSEQ multiplex PCR; TCRdb lists only in-frame clones, some missing. Altogether hundreds of thousands of clones are present, 85% to 90% being singletons, with the ten largest covering around 0.98%. The rearrangement uses TRBV3-1 (or the pseudogene TRBV3-2) and TRBJ1-2; D uncertain. The sample comprised peripheral blood. The clonotype was recovered from a woman in her thirties or forties with COVID-19, enrolled during active disease. CDR3 sequence reads: CASSQGTPEDYGYTF. The CDR3 DNA follows: TGTGCCAGCAGCCAAGGGACCCCGGAGGACTATGGCTACACCTTC.